This TCR beta chain is drawn from a study of tumor-infiltrating T cells and Merkel cell polyomavirus. Study at large: The T cells studied were KLL-specific CD8+ cells against Merkel polyomavirus. Patients at varying disease stages had median approximately 2.6-year follow-up, range 1.1–6.0.

Immunohistochemistry showed robust Merkel cell polyomavirus Large T antigen staining in every patient's tumor. As regards this clone: What it binds is unknown.

Study outcomes and limitations: Only one viral epitope was studied, missing other Merkel cell polyomavirus epitopes. Tumors with about 5-120 KLL-specific clonotypes, versus 0-3, showed better MCC-specific survival.

CDR3 length: 14 residues. Germline V gives CDR1 LGHNA, CDR2 YSLEER. V lost 3 bases, J lost 1 base, and 9 bases lay in between. Profiling relied on immunoSEQ multiplex PCR, and the TCRdb table lists in-frame clones only, not all of them. The data contain under 30,000 clones, roughly nine tenths of them singletons. This receptor was identified in a man aged 45 to 65 with Merkel cell carcinoma. Sample: lymph node tissue. The chain links TRBV4-3 to TRBJ1-1; D is perhaps TRBD1 (6 bases). The CDR3 bases are TGCGCCAGCAGCCAGGACAGCACGAACACTGAAGCTTTCTTT. Its translation: CASSQDSTNTEAFF.